These 23 T cell receptor beta chains were all obtained from the same sample, sequenced in a study of blood T cell repertoires in COVID-19. Sequencing used immunoSEQ multiplex PCR; TCRdb keeps in-frame clones, though not all of them. The repertoire holds a few hundred thousand clones, with about 90% as singletons. Sequencing was done on a sample of PBMCs or T cells enriched from blood (not recorded which). These receptors were taken from a woman in her 50s in a cohort exposed to, infected with or recovered from COVID-19 (not recorded which).

The J gene is TRBJ1-5, the V gene TRBV6-1; D call uncertain. From germline, CDR1 is MNHNS and CDR2 SASEGT. This CDR3 has 15 residues. Trimming cost V 3 bases and J 4 bases, with 13 bases left between them. The CDR3 nucleotides are TGTGCCAGCAGTGATAATGGGCGGGGTAATCAGCCCCAGCATTTT. Encoded protein: CASSDNGRGNQPQHF.

The chain employs TRBV4-2 and TRBJ2-5, with TRBD2 identical over 10 bases. Germline values: CDR1 LGHNA, CDR2 YNFKEQ. The CDR3 is made up of 16 amino acids. V trimming: 1 base; J trimming: 5 bases; junction bases outside the gene matches: 7. This chain's CDR3 is CASSQGAGGAGETQYF. The CDR3, as DNA: TGTGCCAGCAGCCAAGGAGCGGGGGGGGCAGGTGAGACCCAGTACTTC.

The V call is TRBV4-2, the J call TRBJ1-5, with D hard to call. The CDR3 is 13 residues long. CDR1 is LGHNA and CDR2 is YNFKEQ in the germline V gene. The ends were cut back, 0 bases at V and 6 bases at J, with 6 bases in the middle. The CDR3 DNA reads TGTGCCAGCAGCCAAGAACGAGCTCAGCCCCAGCATTTT. Translation gives CASSQERAQPQHF.

The V and J genes are TRBV30 and TRBJ1-5; D possibly corresponds to TRBD1 (5 bases). Deletions cut 1 base from V and 8 bases from J, with 18 bases between. This CDR3 is 15 amino acids long. Germline-derived CDR1 and CDR2 are GTSNPN and SVGIG (reference sequence). The CDR3 loop is CAWSETGTGEEPQHF. CDR3 nucleotide sequence: TGTGCCTGGAGTGAAACGGGGACCGGGGAGGAGCCCCAGCATTTT.

CDR3 sequence reads: CAIRLGGEQYF. The CDR3 coding sequence is TGTGCCATCAGACTAGGCGGGGAGCAGTACTTC. The V and J genes are TRBV10-3 and TRBJ2-7; tentatively, D is TRBD2 (5 bases). The CDR3 length is 11 residues. Germline CDR1 ENHRY, CDR2 SYGVKD. With 6 bases removed from V and 7 bases from J, the gap between germline ends came to 10 bases.

CDR3 nucleotides: TGCGCCAGCAGCCCGGACAGGGTCAATCAGCCCCAGCATTTT. Translating it yields CASSPDRVNQPQHF. This chain uses TRBV5-1 with TRBJ1-5, with TRBD1 matching over 8 bases. Germline CDR1 reads SGHRS; CDR2 reads YFSETQ. CDR3 length equals 14 residues. V lost 4 bases and J lost 3; bases outside the gene matches: 3.

The gene calls are TRBV7-3 and TRBJ1-1; TRBD1 aligns across 9 bases. The CDR3 is 14 amino acids. V shed 4 bases, J shed 3 bases, and the junction held 3 bases outside the gene matches. The germline V gene has CDR1 SGHTA and CDR2 FQGTGA. This CDR3 is CASSSTGGDTEAFF. The CDR3 region has the DNA TGTGCCAGCAGCTCGACAGGGGGAGACACTGAAGCTTTCTTT.

The rearrangement uses TRBV5-1 and TRBJ2-3; D is perhaps TRBD2 (7 bases). Trimming removed 6 bases from V and 6 bases from J, with 14 bases in between. CDR1 is SGHRS, CDR2 YFSETQ, per germline. This CDR3 has 13 residues. The CDR3 spells CASTLRGGDTQYF. The DNA for the CDR3 is TGCGCCAGCACCCTGAGGGGGGGCGATACGCAGTATTTT.

The gene calls are TRBV5-1 and TRBJ1-2; 7 nucleotides align to TRBD1. Looked up from germline, CDR1 is SGHRS and CDR2 is YFSETQ. The V gene end was trimmed by 1 base and the J gene end by 8 bases; junction bases not matched to a gene: 8. CDR3 length equals 14 residues. The DNA for the CDR3 is TGCGCCAGCAGCTTGTGGGGGACAGCAACAGGCTACACCTTC. It translates to CASSLWGTATGYTF. Using reference TRBV5-1 and TRBJ1-2 for the parts outside the CDR3, the full variable domain is KAGVTQTPRYLIKTRGQQVTLSCSPISGHRSVSWYQQTPGQGLQFLFEYFSETQRNKGNFPGRFSGRQFSNSRSEMNVSTLELGDSALYLCASSLWGTATGYTFGSGTRLTVV.

This clone was recorded only once. CDR3 sequence reads: CASSLEDRKAFF. CDR3 bases: TGTGCCAGCAGCTTAGAGGACAGAAAAGCTTTCTTT. The rearrangement links TRBV11-3 to TRBJ1-1; D possibly corresponds to TRBD1 (6 bases). In germline, CDR1 is SGHNT, CDR2 YENEEA. Trimming cost V 0 bases and J 9 bases, with 8 bases left between them. The CDR3 loop spans 12 amino acids.

The CDR3 protein is CAISQGPGQGASEAFF. CDR3 nucleotide sequence: TGTGCCATCTCACAAGGCCCGGGACAGGGGGCTTCTGAAGCTTTCTTT. This sequence joins TRBV10-3 and TRBJ1-1, with 12 bases identical to TRBD1. This CDR3 has 16 residues. Trimming cost V 8 bases and J 6 bases; bases outside gene matches: 13. Germline values: CDR1 ENHRY, CDR2 SYGVKD.

This rearrangement joins TRBV27 to TRBJ2-5, with D tentatively TRBD1 (5 bases). The CDR3 totals 13 residues. V lost 9 bases to trimming and J lost 0 bases, with 11 bases between them. Germline assignment: CDR1 MNHEY and CDR2 SMNVEV (reference sequence). This chain's CDR3 is CASGASYQETQYF. CDR3 DNA: TGTGCCAGTGGGGCTTCGTACCAAGAGACCCAGTACTTC.

The chain links TRBV7-9 to TRBJ1-5; D possibly corresponds to TRBD1 (6 bases). The V and J ends lost 5 bases and 3 bases respectively, with 11 bases between them. The CDR3 totals 14 residues. Germline V gives CDR1 SEHNR, CDR2 FQNEAQ (reference sequence). The CDR3 protein is CASSRGGLNQPQHF. The CDR3 DNA is TGTGCCAGCAGCCGGGGGGGGCTCAATCAGCCCCAGCATTTT.

The rearrangement links TRBV20-1 to TRBJ2-7; D is undetermined. The germline V gene encodes CDR1 DFQATT and CDR2 SNEGSKA (reference sequence). The CDR3 contains 13 residues. The germline V and J ends were trimmed by 3 bases and 3 bases, with 12 bases remaining between them. The CDR3 loop is CSASSPRFYEQYF. The CDR3 coding sequence is TGCAGTGCTAGTTCTCCCCGGTTCTACGAGCAGTACTTC.

The chain carries TRBV7-2 and TRBJ1-2, with 9 bases that match TRBD1. Germline V gives CDR1 SGHTA, CDR2 FQGNSA. The length of the CDR3 is 15 residues. The junction had 8 bases not matched to a gene; V was cut back by 5 bases and J by 4 bases. The CDR3 region is CASSTRTGVGYGYTF. DNA of the CDR3: TGTGCCAGCAGCACTCGGACAGGGGTCGGCTATGGCTACACCTTC.

This chain joins TRBV5-1 and TRBJ2-1; 9 nucleotides agree with TRBD2. The CDR3 is made up of 15 amino acids. Trimming cost V 4 bases and J 7 bases; bases outside gene matches: 9. Germline V gene data show CDR1 as SGHRS and CDR2 as YFSETQ. CDR3 coding DNA: TGCGCCAGCAGCCCTAGCGGGGCGGTCGGGAATGAGCAGTTCTTC. Translated, it gives CASSPSGAVGNEQFF.

The chain recombines TRBV10-2 with TRBJ1-6; 7 nucleotides match TRBD1. Trimming cost V 7 bases and J 8 bases; bases outside gene matches: 11. The CDR3 extends over 15 amino acids. Germline V lookup: CDR1 WSHSY, CDR2 SAAADI. The CDR3 nucleotides read TGCGCCAGCACCCTGACAGGGCCGATGGATTCACCCCTCCACTTT. This sequence encodes CASTLTGPMDSPLHF.

The genes are TRBV3-1 (or the pseudogene TRBV3-2) and TRBJ2-7; the match to TRBD2 covers 9 bases. The germline V gene encodes CDR1 LGHDT and CDR2 YNNKEL (reference sequence). This CDR3 has 17 amino acids. Unmatched junction bases numbered 10, after V lost 0 bases and J lost 4 bases. Written as DNA, the CDR3 is TGTGCCAGCAGCCAAGATAGCGGGAGCGGGGGAAATTACGAGCAGTACTTC. It codes for CASSQDSGSGGNYEQYF.

The genes are TRBV5-1 and TRBJ1-1; 8 nucleotides align to TRBD1. Trimming cost V 3 bases and J 4 bases; bases outside gene matches: 8. Germline V lookup: CDR1 SGHRS, CDR2 YFSETQ. The CDR3 covers 15 residues. Written as DNA, the CDR3 is TGCGCCAGCAGCTCTCAGGGGGCCCGGGGCACTGAAGCTTTCTTT. It codes for CASSSQGARGTEAFF.

The rearrangement uses TRBV27 and TRBJ1-3; no firm D call. CDR1 is MNHEY and CDR2 is SMNVEV in the germline V gene (reference sequence). This CDR3 region has 16 residues. Trimming took 6 bases from V and 4 from J, leaving 19 bases between them. The CDR3 DNA reads as TGTGCCAGCAGCGCGGGGATCTCCGGCGCCGGAAACACCATATATTTT. This translates into CASSAGISGAGNTIYF.

The J gene is TRBJ1-1, the V gene TRBV30; perhaps TRBD1 as D (6 bases). The ends were cut back, 3 bases at V and 3 bases at J, with 17 bases in the middle. The CDR3 is made up of 15 amino acids. Looked up from germline, CDR1 is GTSNPN and CDR2 is SVGIG (reference sequence). This CDR3 is CAWRGGSGADTEAFF. CDR3 nucleotide sequence: TGTGCCTGGAGGGGGGGGTCAGGGGCGGACACTGAAGCTTTCTTT.

This chain uses TRBV6-2 or TRBV6-3 with TRBJ1-1; D unresolved. Between the trimmed V and J ends, which lost 3 bases and 0 bases, there was a span of 5 bases. The CDR3 contains 13 residues. The germline V gene encodes CDR1 MNHEY and CDR2 SVGEGT. CDR3 protein: CASSYRLNTEAFF. The CDR3 coding sequence is TGTGCCAGCAGTTATCGTTTGAACACTGAAGCTTTCTTT.

The gene calls are TRBV30 and TRBJ1-2, with TRBD1 identical over 7 bases. The CDR3 covers 14 residues. After removal of 5 bases from V and 4 bases from J, the junction contained 10 bases not matched to a gene. Germline CDR1 is GTSNPN and CDR2 is SVGIG (reference sequence). CDR3 sequence reads: CAWDRRGLSYGYTF. The CDR3 coding sequence is TGTGCCTGGGACAGGAGGGGGCTGTCCTATGGCTACACCTTC.